Following are 32 T cell receptor beta chains from one sample sequenced in a study of cytomegalovirus exposure and HLA in healthy donors. The PCR employed 60 Vbeta primers together with 13 Jbeta primers. Sequencing was performed with immunoSEQ multiplex PCR; in TCRdb, only in-frame clones are kept and a portion is missing. The table shows 180,000 or so clones, with about three quarters occurring only once. The material sequenced was PBMCs. All receptors derive from a man between 18 and 35 years old in good health and CMV-seronegative.

DNA of the CDR3: TGTGCCAGCAGTTACGACGGGGCTGGGGCCAACGTCCTGACTTTC. Translated: CASSYDGAGANVLTF. V gene TRBV6-6 combines with J gene TRBJ2-6, with D possibly matching TRBD2 (5 bases). The CDR3 loop spans 15 amino acids. V was clipped by 2 bases and J by 2 bases, with 7 bases between them. Germline V gives CDR1 MNHNY, CDR2 SVGAGI (reference sequence).

The V gene is TRBV25-1, the J gene TRBJ2-1; D is uncertain. V dropped 3 bases and J dropped 6 bases, with 3 bases sitting between them. Germline V gene lookup returns CDR1 MGHDK and CDR2 SYGVNS. This CDR3 region has 11 residues. The CDR3 bases are TGTGCCAGCAGTGAGAGCAATGAGCAGTTCTTC. It is translated as CASSESNEQFF.

V gene TRBV5-1 combines with J gene TRBJ1-2; maybe TRBD1 (5 bases). The ends were cut back, 2 bases at V and 4 bases at J, with 12 bases in the middle. The CDR3 is 14 residues long. Germline assignment: CDR1 SGHRS and CDR2 YFSETQ. CDR3 DNA sequence: TGCGCCAGCAGCTTCAGGGATTTAGGCTATGGCTACACCTTC. It yields the protein CASSFRDLGYGYTF.

The rearrangement joins TRBV4-3 to TRBJ2-7; 9 nucleotides line up with TRBD1. Germline V gene lookup returns CDR1 LGHNA and CDR2 YSLEER. This CDR3 is 16 amino acids long. The trim removed 5 bases at V and 4 bases at J, leaving 12 bases unmatched. The CDR3 loop is CASSSTGTGKSYEQYF. CDR3 bases: TGCGCCAGCAGCTCCACCGGGACAGGGAAGTCTTACGAGCAGTACTTC.

The rearrangement uses TRBV9 and TRBJ1-2, with TRBD1 as a possible D gene (6 bases). The CDR3 length is 13 residues. The V and J ends lost 3 bases and 2 bases respectively, with 8 bases between them. Germline V gene lookup returns CDR1 SGDLS and CDR2 YYNGEE. CDR3 sequence: CASSADRNYGYTF. CDR3 sequence (DNA): TGTGCCAGCAGCGCTGACAGGAACTATGGCTACACCTTC. Complete variable domain (other parts from reference TRBV9 and TRBJ1-2): DSGVTQTPKHLITATGQRVTLRCSPRSGDLSVYWYQQSLDQGLQFLIQYYNGEERAKGNILERFSAQQFPDLHSELNLSSLELGDSALYFCASSADRNYGYTFGSGTRLTVV.

This clone was seen a few times. V usage is TRBV7-9 and J usage is TRBJ2-5; tentatively, D is TRBD2 (5 bases). Trimming stripped 1 base from V and 3 bases from J, with 15 bases between. This CDR3 spans 16 amino acids. The germline CDR1 and CDR2 sequences are SEHNR and FQNEAQ (reference sequence). The CDR3 protein is CASSLGGLSVKETQYF. The CDR3 DNA follows: TGTGCCAGCAGCTTAGGCGGGCTATCGGTTAAAGAGACCCAGTACTTC.

This chain joins TRBV18 and TRBJ1-1; TRBD1 matches at 9 bases. With V trimmed by 4 bases and J by 1 base, 7 bases remained unmatched. CDR1 KGHSH and CDR2 LQKENI come from the germline V gene. The CDR3 sequence is 16 residues long. In DNA, the CDR3 is TGTGCCAGCTCACAGATGACAGGGGGTTCGAACACTGAAGCTTTCTTT. As protein: CASSQMTGGSNTEAFF.

This chain uses TRBV4-1 with TRBJ2-1; 12 bases align to TRBD2. After removal of 4 bases from V and 5 bases from J, the junction contained 9 bases not matched to a gene. The CDR3 length is 17 residues. Per the germline V gene, CDR1 is MGHRA and CDR2 is YSYEKL. CDR3 coding DNA: TGCGCCAGCAGCCGCCGGGTGCTAGCGGGGGGGCACAATGAGCAGTTCTTC. Protein sequence: CASSRRVLAGGHNEQFF.

The V call is TRBV27, the J call TRBJ1-5; the D gene is possibly TRBD1 (6 bases). Germline V gene sequence: CDR1 MNHEY, CDR2 SMNVEV (reference sequence). This CDR3 is built from 16 residues. The V gene lost 5 bases and the J gene lost 4 bases, with 18 bases spanning the gap. CDR3 in DNA: TGTGCCAGCAGTCGTTCGGGCAGGGGTTGGAATCAGCCCCAGCATTTT. Amino acids: CASSRSGRGWNQPQHF.

The chain carries TRBV18 and TRBJ1-1, with TRBD1 as a possible D gene (6 bases). The V and J ends lost 5 bases and 4 bases respectively, with 14 bases between them. Germline CDR1 is KGHSH and CDR2 is LQKENI. The CDR3 covers 14 residues. The CDR3 nucleotides read TGTGCCAGCTCAGGACGGGGGGCGCCCACTGAAGCTTTCTTT. Its translation is CASSGRGAPTEAFF.

The chain joins TRBV7-2 to TRBJ2-7, with TRBD2 identical over 11 bases. The J segment lost 2 bases and the V segment lost 4 bases, leaving 4 bases of the junction unmatched. From germline, CDR1 is SGHTA and CDR2 FQGNSA. The CDR3 length is 15 residues. CDR3 bases: TGTGCCAGCAGCTCCACTAGCGGGAGAGCCTACGAGCAGTACTTC. Protein sequence: CASSSTSGRAYEQYF.

This clone was detected only a few times. This chain connects TRBV7-2 to TRBJ1-5; D is uncertain. The CDR3 extends over 13 amino acids. V lost 2 bases, J lost 6 bases, and 8 bases lay in between. Germline values: CDR1 SGHTA, CDR2 FQGNSA. DNA for the CDR3: TGTGCCAGCAGCTTAAGCCCCCCTCAGCCCCAGCATTTT. Its protein is CASSLSPPQPQHF.

The chain joins TRBV7-9 to TRBJ2-1, with 7 bases fitting TRBD2. Per the germline V gene, CDR1 is SEHNR and CDR2 is FQNEAQ (reference sequence). This CDR3 comprises 16 residues. With 5 bases clipped from V and 3 bases from J, the junction kept 10 bases outside the gene matches. Here the CDR3 reads CASSLSWEGLYNEQFF. The DNA for the CDR3 is TGTGCCAGCAGCCTCTCCTGGGAGGGACTCTACAATGAGCAGTTCTTC.

The chain combines TRBV7-8 with TRBJ1-2; no clear D. The V gene's germline CDR1 is SGHVS and CDR2 FQNEAQ. The CDR3 is 14 residues long. V was pared by 1 base and J by 2 bases, with 8 bases between. CDR3 sequence: CASSLVPSNYGYTF. The CDR3 region has the DNA TGTGCCAGCAGCTTAGTTCCAAGCAACTATGGCTACACCTTC.

The chain joins TRBV7-2 to TRBJ1-1; D is perhaps TRBD1 (5 bases). Germline CDR1 SGHTA, CDR2 FQGNSA. This CDR3 region has 14 residues. V was pared by 5 bases and J by 6 bases, with 16 bases between. The CDR3 DNA sequence: TGTGCCAGCAGCAACCTTTTGGGCAGGGCTGAAGCTTTCTTT. Protein: CASSNLLGRAEAFF.

This clone showed up just a few times. The chain links TRBV7-2 to TRBJ2-1, with D perhaps TRBD2 (6 bases). The CDR3 length is 14 residues. Germline CDR1 SGHTA, CDR2 FQGNSA. V was pared by 5 bases and J by 7 bases, with 15 bases between. The DNA of the CDR3 is TGTGCCAGCAGCCCTCCGGGACTGATTAATGAGCAGTTCTTC. Protein product: CASSPPGLINEQFF.

The CDR3 here is CASSLGSTLPTDTQYF. Here the CDR3 DNA reads TGCGCCAGCAGCTTGGGCTCTACGCTTCCTACAGATACGCAGTATTTT. The gene calls are TRBV5-1 and TRBJ2-3; no reliable D call. CDR1 and CDR2 from the germline V gene are SGHRS and YFSETQ. The CDR3 has 16 amino acids. V shed 0 bases and J shed 3 bases, with 14 bases lying between them.

Only a few counts were recorded for this clone. The gene calls are TRBV4-2 and TRBJ2-1; 7 nucleotides line up with TRBD2. CDR3 size: 16 residues. Germline CDR1 is LGHNA and CDR2 is YNFKEQ. J was trimmed by 2 bases and V by 7 bases; bases with no gene match: 11. The chain's CDR3 is CASTQRASGTYNEQFF. Written as DNA, the CDR3 is TGTGCCAGCACCCAGAGGGCTAGCGGAACCTACAATGAGCAGTTCTTC.

The chain employs TRBV15 and TRBJ2-5; TRBD2 agrees at 12 bases. Trimming cost V 2 bases and J 5 bases; bases outside gene matches: 12. This CDR3 spans 18 amino acids. Germline CDR1 is LNHNV and CDR2 is YYDKDF (reference sequence). CDR3 in DNA: TGTGCCACCAGCAGACGCCCGGGGCTAGCGGGAGGGCAGGAGACCCAGTACTTC. This translates into CATSRRPGLAGGQETQYF.

This clone appeared a few times. The chain recombines TRBV11-2 with TRBJ2-5; possibly TRBD2 for D (5 bases). This CDR3 comprises 15 residues. Per germline, CDR1 SGHAT and CDR2 FQNNGV. Trimming removed 1 base from V and 3 bases from J, with 12 bases in between. Written as DNA, the CDR3 is TGTGCCAGCAGCTTAGGGTCGGGGATAGAAGAGACCCAGTACTTC. Translated, it gives CASSLGSGIEETQYF.

This clone was detected many times. This chain links TRBV2 with TRBJ1-5; 7 bases match TRBD1. Trimming took 2 bases from V and 4 from J; bases not matched to a gene: 2. The CDR3 totals 14 residues. Germline loops: CDR1 SNHLY, CDR2 FYNNEI. CDR3 region: CASSERDRNQPQHF. The CDR3 coding sequence is TGTGCCAGCAGTGAAAGGGACAGAAATCAGCCCCAGCATTTT. Full variable domain (outside the CDR3, taken from reference TRBV2 and TRBJ1-5): EPEVTQTPSHQVTQMGQEVILRCVPISNHLYFYWYRQILGQKVEFLVSFYNNEISEKSEIFDDQFSVERPDGSNFTLKIRSTKLEDSAMYFCASSERDRNQPQHFGDGTRLSIL.

There are a few counts of this clone. This chain connects TRBV19 to TRBJ1-5; TRBD1 matches 9 bases. The V gene end was trimmed by 4 bases and the J gene end by 5 bases; junction bases not matched to a gene: 12. Germline V lookup: CDR1 LNHDA, CDR2 SQIVND (reference sequence). The CDR3 has 17 amino acids. CDR3 bases: TGTGCCAGTAGTAGAGGACAGGGGCCCGGGTTCGATCAGCCCCAGCATTTT. This gives the protein CASSRGQGPGFDQPQHF.

This clone was seen only a few times. The V call is TRBV2, the J call TRBJ2-7; TRBD2 agrees at 11 bases. CDR1 is SNHLY, CDR2 FYNNEI, per germline. After removal of 6 bases from V and 3 bases from J, the junction contained 1 base not matched to a gene. The CDR3 sequence is 13 residues long. CDR3 sequence reads: CASSGTSGYEQYF. The CDR3 DNA sequence: TGTGCCAGCAGCGGGACTAGCGGCTACGAGCAGTACTTC.

V usage is TRBV21-1 and J usage is TRBJ1-2. TRBV21-1 is a documented pseudogene. This CDR3 spans 11 amino acids. The CDR3 nucleotides are TGTGCCAGCAGCAATGCCCCCCCGGTCACCTTC. Amino acids: CASSNAPPVTF.

There are a few counts of this clone. The J gene is TRBJ2-1, the V gene TRBV10-3; TRBD2 agrees at 15 bases. This CDR3 has 21 amino acids. CDR1 and CDR2 (germline): ENHRY, SYGVKD. V shed 2 bases and J 6 bases; nucleotides not matched to a gene: 17. The CDR3 loop reads CAISEGPPGLAGGRITNEQFF. In nucleotides, the CDR3 is TGTGCCATCAGTGAGGGACCCCCGGGACTAGCGGGGGGCCGCATAACCAATGAGCAGTTCTTC.

This chain links TRBV7-9 with TRBJ1-4; TRBD1 matches 8 bases. Germline CDR1 reads SEHNR; CDR2 reads FQNEAQ (reference sequence). CDR3 length: 15 amino acids. J gave up 5 bases and V 7 bases, and 9 bases lay outside the gene matches. Written as DNA, the CDR3 is TGTGCCAGCAACGCCTCCGGGACAGGCAATGAAAAACTGTTTTTT. It specifies CASNASGTGNEKLFF.

CDR3 sequence reads: CARTRPSDGTDTQYF. The CDR3 DNA is TGTGCCAGGACTCGTCCTAGCGATGGCACAGATACGCAGTATTTT. The chain uses TRBV4-2 and TRBJ2-3, with TRBD2 as a possible D gene (6 bases). Germline-derived CDR1 and CDR2 are LGHNA and YNFKEQ. The CDR3 runs to 15 residues. V dropped 9 bases and J dropped 1 base, with 17 bases sitting between them.

The chain is built from TRBV30 and TRBJ1-6, with 8 bases fitting TRBD1. V shed 2 bases, J shed 0 bases, and the junction held 3 bases outside the gene matches. This CDR3 region has 16 residues. Germline V CDR1 and CDR2: GTSNPN, SVGIG (reference sequence). CDR3 in DNA: TGTGCCTGGAGTTGGGACAGGAGCTCCTATAATTCACCCCTCCACTTT. This sequence encodes CAWSWDRSSYNSPLHF. The full variable domain, with the rest looked up from reference TRBV30 and TRBJ1-6, is SQTIHQWPATLVQPVGSPLSLECTVEGTSNPNLYWYRQAAGRGLQLLFYSVGIGQISSEVPQNLSASRPQDRQFILSSKKLLLSDSGFYLCAWSWDRSSYNSPLHFGNGTRLTVT.

This chain uses TRBV15 with TRBJ2-7, with D possibly matching TRBD2 (5 bases). Between the trimmed V and J ends, which lost 3 bases and 4 bases, there was a span of 19 bases. The germline V gene has CDR1 LNHNV and CDR2 YYDKDF (reference sequence). The CDR3 totals 16 residues. The CDR3 region has the DNA TGTGCCACCAGCAGGATATTGGTGAGGGCCAAATACGAGCAGTACTTC. Its translation: CATSRILVRAKYEQYF.

The gene calls are TRBV5-1 and TRBJ1-1, with a tentative D call TRBD1 (5 bases). Germline lookup yields CDR1 SGHRS and CDR2 YFSETQ. V was trimmed by 1 base and J by 7 bases, leaving 23 bases between them. The CDR3 is 17 amino acids. In DNA form, the CDR3 reads TGCGCCAGCAGCTTGAGGCAGGTTGGATTAGGGGTGGATGAAGCTTTCTTT. The encoded protein is CASSLRQVGLGVDEAFF.

The chain combines TRBV9 with TRBJ2-5; 8 bases match TRBD2. The CDR3 is 14 amino acids. After removal of 4 bases from V and 1 base from J, the junction contained 3 bases not matched to a gene. Germline CDR1 is SGDLS and CDR2 is YYNGEE. Written as DNA, the CDR3 is TGTGCCAGCAGCACGGGGGGGGTCCAAGAGACCCAGTACTTC. Amino acid sequence: CASSTGGVQETQYF.

This chain uses TRBV18 with TRBJ2-1, with 8 bases aligning to TRBD2. Germline CDR1 is KGHSH and CDR2 is LQKENI. The CDR3 sequence is 16 residues long. V shed 3 bases and J 3 bases; nucleotides not matched to a gene: 7. The CDR3 sequence is CASSPASAGGYNEQFF. Here the CDR3 DNA reads TGTGCCAGCTCACCGGCCTCCGCGGGGGGCTACAATGAGCAGTTCTTC.